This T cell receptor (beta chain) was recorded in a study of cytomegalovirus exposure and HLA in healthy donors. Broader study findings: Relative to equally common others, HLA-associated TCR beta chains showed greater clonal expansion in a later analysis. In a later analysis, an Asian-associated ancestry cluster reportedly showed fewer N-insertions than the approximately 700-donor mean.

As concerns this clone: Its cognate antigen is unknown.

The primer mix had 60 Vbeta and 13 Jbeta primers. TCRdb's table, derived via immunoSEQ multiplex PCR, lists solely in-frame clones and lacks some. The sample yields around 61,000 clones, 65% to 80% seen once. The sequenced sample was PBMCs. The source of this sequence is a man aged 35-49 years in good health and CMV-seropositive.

CDR3 in amino acids: CASSQAAGRLNSPLHF. The CDR3 region has the DNA TGTGCCAGCAGCCAAGCGGCAGGGAGGCTAAATTCACCCCTCCACTTT. The V and J genes are TRBV4-2 and TRBJ1-6, with D perhaps matching TRBD1 (5 bases). Germline V CDR1 and CDR2: LGHNA, YNFKEQ. Trimming cost V 1 base and J 7 bases, with 14 bases left between them. The CDR3 consists of 16 residues.